This TCR beta chain was recorded in a study of T cells in Graves' hyperthyroidism and ophthalmopathy (dated by TCRdb to 2018 to 2020). Regarding the research as a whole: Peripheral blood samples were taken at the time of initial diagnosis, prior to any treatment. In six Graves' hyperthyroidism patients, the study also compared T-cell repertoires from thyroid tissue with T-cell repertoires from blood. Once sampling was done, hyperthyroidism patients were given methimazole at a starting dose of 30 mg daily, whereas ophthalmopathy patients were given high-dose intravenous methylprednisolone. For training and testing, the 100 or so patients in the discovery cohort were randomly divided in a 7:3 ratio. An independent validation cohort of under 20 hyperthyroidism patients and about 15 patients who later progressed to ophthalmopathy tested prospective prediction of ophthalmopathy. The paper reports TCR Vbeta CDR3 sequencing of over 120 peripheral blood samples: fewer than 50 ophthalmopathy, fewer than 80 hyperthyroidism and approximately 17 progressor patients. A discovery cohort of roughly 96 patients, approximately 44 with Graves' ophthalmopathy and 57 with stable Graves' hyperthyroidism, was used to find distinguishing TCR V-J signatures. Study-level results and caveats: During validation, the model predicted progression to ophthalmopathy a median of about 5.9 months ahead of onset, with just under 71% sensitivity and around 73% specificity. Sample size was not statistically predetermined, and investigators were not blinded to group allocation. Most expanded thyroid clonotypes (frequency above 0.001) were also detected in blood, suggesting blood repertoires may reflect thyroid immune responses. A model built on a 13 V-J signature distinguished ophthalmopathy from stable hyperthyroidism, reaching roughly 88% sensitivity and around 81% specificity in cross-validation and 80%/75% in testing.

This clonotype was seen a handful of times. Which antigen it targets is not known. Qualities for individual bases were not recorded, and no much larger clone is one base off. The TCR beta CDR3 regions were amplified from the RNA transcripts. The TCR CDR3 was subjected to a first round of RT-PCR using the HTBI primer set and the Qiagen OneStep RT-PCR kit. A second multiplex PCR round built the libraries, followed by size selection and purification. Libraries were sequenced paired-end with 100 bp reads on an Illumina HiSeq2000. In the source study's methods: SOAPnuke was used to process the raw data, removing reads that contained adapters or uncalled bases, had a mean Phred below 15, or lacked an exact match to the constant primer or identifier. High-quality paired reads were merged with COPE v1.2.5, and unique nucleotide sequences were defined as clonotypes. Clonotypes were aligned to IMGT TRBV, TRBD and TRBJ reference segments using MiTCR v1.1. Only V-J combinations with frequency above 0.0001, covering roughly 99% of repertoires, were analysed. A TCS score was defined as the ratio between F50 (clonal expansion) and ExV (chaos), using BLOSUM62-based TCRdist between CDR3 peptides within each V-J. Welch's t-statistics and random forest reduced roughly 540 V-J features to 10 to 15, which were used in a naive Bayes classifier (R e1071). In TCRdb, the public reads were trimmed at Q25 with fastp and aligned with MiXCR, with productive beta chains retained. Merged by CDR3 protein, the rows form single entries marked with the most common genes and DNA. TCRdb assigned the V and J calls; the authors' analysis was not used. Recorded for this sample are 650,000 to 850,000 distinct CDR3 sequences; around 19% of them occurred a single time. The ten largest clonotypes hold around 17% of the sample.

CDR1 is given as SGHNT and CDR2 as YYREEE, both from the germline V gene (reference sequence). The trim is 0 bases for V and 9 bases for J, with a gap of 16 bases between the germline ends. The CDR3, cysteine through phenylalanine, is 14 amino acids long. Only the CDR3 part of the read is kept: 42 bases, read in frame from the first base. Hyperthyroidism patients were aged 18 to 65 years and newly diagnosed, with disease duration of less than 2 months. Any patient with an uncontrolled infection, another autoimmune disease, pregnancy or lactation was excluded. Diagnoses were based on clinical symptoms, serum thyroxine and TRAb, thyroid ultrasound and orbital computed tomography. Blood from progressor patients was drawn when they were first diagnosed with hyperthyroidism, before any ophthalmopathy symptoms appeared. Ficoll-Paque density gradient centrifugation was used to isolate PBMCs from 8 to 10 ml of fresh peripheral blood. Progressor patients were initially diagnosed with Graves' hyperthyroidism and developed ophthalmopathy during follow-up. Total RNA was extracted with Trizol reagent, and quality was checked on an Agilent 2100 Bioanalyzer.

The sequence was collected from a woman aged 45 to 65 with Graves' hyperthyroidism that later progressed to Graves' ophthalmopathy. Sequences were obtained from blood. In this chain, TRBV5-4 is recombined with TRBJ2-7; TRBD2 might be the D gene, on 5 matching bases. The CDR3 amino acid sequence is: CASSLEVGEFRQYF. Read as DNA, the sequence is TGTGCCAGCAGCTTGGAAGTGGGAGAGTTTCGGCAGTACTTC.